Listed below are T cell receptor beta chains from one sample, sequenced in a study of cytotoxic CD8 clonotypes in ibrutinib-treated CLL. Measured with immunoSEQ multiplex PCR; TCRdb has only the in-frame clones, and not every one. Of roughly 51,000 clones detected, more than 45% appear once; the ten largest clones hold around a third. Sequenced here: PBMCs, sampled after 12 months of ibrutinib treatment. The receptors stem from a human donor with chronic lymphocytic leukemia. Each CDR3 is given with its conserved first and last residue. D genes are given only for firm matches. The size entry is marked missing in some rows and otherwise reads once, few, many or a size class.

D: .
V: TRBV29-1
length: 13
size: .
J: TRBJ2-3
DNA: TGCAGCGTCGGAGCCGACCTAAGGGATACGCAGTATTTT
CDR3: CSVGADLRDTQYF

D: .
V: TRBV29-1
length: 11
size: .
J: TRBJ1-2
DNA: TGCAGCGTGGGAGGGGTTTATGGCTACACCTTC
CDR3: CSVGGVYGYTF

D: .
V: TRBV7-8
length: 13
size: .
J: TRBJ2-7
DNA: TGTGCCAGCAGCCGGGACCGACAGTACGAGCAGTACTTC
CDR3: CASSRDRQYEQYF

D: .
V: TRBV2
length: 15
size: once
J: TRBJ2-7
DNA: TGTGCCAGCAGTGATGAAGGTCTCCTATCCTACGAGCAGTACTTC
CDR3: CASSDEGLLSYEQYF

D: .
V: TRBV7-9
length: 16
size: medium-sized
J: TRBJ1-5
DNA: TGTGCCAGCAGCAAGACCGGGGACGGACGCAATCAGCCCCAGCATTTT
CDR3: CASSKTGDGRNQPQHF

D: TRBD1
V: TRBV19
length: 15
size: .
J: TRBJ2-5
DNA: TGTGCCAGTAAGACGACAGGGGGCGTTACAGAGACCCAGTACTTC
CDR3: CASKTTGGVTETQYF

D: .
V: TRBV30
length: 13
size: .
J: TRBJ2-7
DNA: TGTGCCTGGAGGTCAGGGGAGGTCGACGAGCAGTACTTC
CDR3: CAWRSGEVDEQYF

D: TRBD2
V: TRBV25-1
length: 17
size: .
J: TRBJ2-7
DNA: TGTGCCAGCAGTGACAGAACTAGCGGGGCTCATTGGGTTGAGCAGTACTTC
CDR3: CASSDRTSGAHWVEQYF

D: .
V: TRBV27
length: 10
size: .
J: TRBJ2-7
DNA: TGTGCCAGCAGGCATAGGACTTCCAACTTC
CDR3: CASRHRTSNF

D: .
V: TRBV13
length: 15
size: few
J: TRBJ2-2
DNA: TGTGCCAGCAGCCCCGGGACCCCGGTCACCGGGGAGCTGTTTTTT
CDR3: CASSPGTPVTGELFF

D: .
V: TRBV5-8
length: 14
size: .
J: TRBJ2-1
DNA: TGTGCCAGCAGCTTTGATCGGGAGCCCAATGAGCAGTTCTTC
CDR3: CASSFDREPNEQFF

D: .
V: TRBV2
length: 15
size: few
J: TRBJ1-5
DNA: TGTGCCAGCAGTGATAGGGATTATAGCAATCAGCCCCAGCATTTT
CDR3: CASSDRDYSNQPQHF

D: TRBD2
V: TRBV23-1
length: 15
size: .
J: TRBJ2-5
DNA: TGCGCCAGCAGTCAATCGGACCGGGGGGAGGAGACCCAGTACTTC
CDR3: CASSQSDRGEETQYF

D: .
V: TRBV5-1
length: 17
size: .
J: TRBJ2-3
DNA: TGCGCCAGCAGCTTGGTGAGGGACATATCACTCACAGATACGCAGTATTTT
CDR3: CASSLVRDISLTDTQYF

D: .
V: TRBV27
length: 10
size: many
J: TRBJ1-2
DNA: TGTGCCACCCGACAGAATGGCTACACCTTC
CDR3: CATRQNGYTF

D: .
V: TRBV28
length: 12
size: few
J: TRBJ1-2
DNA: TGTGCCAGTCTCCGAGGCAACTATGGCTACACCTTC
CDR3: CASLRGNYGYTF

D: TRBD2
V: TRBV4-2
length: 18
size: .
J: TRBJ2-3
DNA: TGTGCCAGCAGCCAAGATTTCCGTAGCGGGAGTCCCACAGATACGCAGTATTTT
CDR3: CASSQDFRSGSPTDTQYF

D: .
V: TRBV7-2
length: 12
size: .
J: TRBJ2-5
DNA: TGTGCCAGCAGCTTCAGTACAGAGACCCAGTACTTC
CDR3: CASSFSTETQYF

D: TRBD1
V: TRBV28
length: 16
size: few
J: TRBJ2-3
DNA: TGTGCCAGCAGTTCCAGACAGGGAGTAAGCACAGATACGCAGTATTTT
CDR3: CASSSRQGVSTDTQYF

D: .
V: TRBV7-8
length: 14
size: .
J: TRBJ2-7
DNA: TGTGCCAGCAGCCCGGACGGGGCCTCGTACGAGCAGTACTTC
CDR3: CASSPDGASYEQYF